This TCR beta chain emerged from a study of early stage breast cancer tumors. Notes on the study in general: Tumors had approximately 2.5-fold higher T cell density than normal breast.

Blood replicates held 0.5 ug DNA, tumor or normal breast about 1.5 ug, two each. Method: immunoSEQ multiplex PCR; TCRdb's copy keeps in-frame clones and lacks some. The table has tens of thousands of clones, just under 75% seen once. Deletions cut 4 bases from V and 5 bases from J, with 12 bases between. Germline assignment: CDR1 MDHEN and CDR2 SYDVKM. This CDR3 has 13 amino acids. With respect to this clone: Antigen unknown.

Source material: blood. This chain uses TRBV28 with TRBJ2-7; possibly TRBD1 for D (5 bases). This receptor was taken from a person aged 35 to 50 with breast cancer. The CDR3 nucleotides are TGTGCCAGCAGTTCTAGGGGTGTAGACGAGCAGTACTTC. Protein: CASSSRGVDEQYF.